This T cell receptor (beta chain) was obtained from a study of beta chain features in type 1 diabetes. Study-level findings and limits: Over-representation of high TCR-expressing cells was a possible consequence of cDNA sequencing. Among type 1 diabetes patients, VDJ junctions had fewer insertions and more deletions. TCRB CDR3s from Type 1 diabetes patients were moderately but significantly shorter in all four CD4+ subsets.

Only one heparinised blood draw was taken per donor, and its volume averaged about 116 mL. Sequencing targeted expressed TCRB transcripts, as all isolated RNA had been reverse transcribed. Clones were read by immunoSEQ multiplex PCR, and TCRdb kept only the in-frame ones, dropping some. Of hundreds of thousands of clones in the sample, around an eighth were seen once. Comment on this clone: Its antigen is unknown.

The receptor was derived from a man younger than 35 with type 1 diabetes. Material: naive CD4+ T cells from blood.

CDR3 in amino acids: CASSPAGLRQSSTDTQYF. Here the CDR3 DNA reads TGCGCCAGCAGCCCCGCCGGCCTCCGACAGAGTAGCACAGATACGCAGTATTTT. The rearrangement joins TRBV4-1 to TRBJ2-3; tentatively, D is TRBD1 (5 bases). The CDR3 sequence is 18 residues long. Germline lookup yields CDR1 MGHRA and CDR2 YSYEKL. V lost 4 bases to trimming and J lost 0 bases, with 20 bases between them.